This T cell receptor beta chain derives from a study of a mutant IDH1 vaccine in newly diagnosed glioma (dated by TCRdb to the early 2020s). Broadly, across the study: In the chemotherapy-containing groups, vaccination started alongside temozolomide cycles, whereas in patients who had radiotherapy alone it started 4-6 weeks after radiotherapy. The roughly 32 treated patients were approximately 62% male and approximately 40% female, with a mean age of about 43 years. Before enrollment, most patients had been given radiochemotherapy with temozolomide as standard therapy, while the rest had received either radiotherapy alone or temozolomide alone. The week-35 safety follow-up was designated visit V12, and the week-47 end of study was designated visit V13. Peripheral blood was collected at six visits: V03 (baseline), V05, V07, V10, V12 and V13. Longitudinal TCRB deep sequencing was performed for about 25 treated patients wherever samples were available for exploratory analyses.

Library creation used the immunoSEQ multiplex PCR assay. Following the manufacturer's protocol, the hsTCRB Kit was used to amplify rearranged TCR beta chain sequences. Sequencing of TCRB libraries was carried out on an Illumina MiSeq. Turning to the authors' computational methods: The kit vendor's proprietary platform handled demultiplexing, trimming and gene mapping. This is the immuneACCESS table as TCRdb keeps it, with only in-frame sequences that have V and J called. A part of the clones is gone; compared with another copy, unresolved V genes explain less than half, and the rest is unexplained. The DNA gave D and trimming, while V, J and clone size come from that table. For this sample there are approximately 50,000 clones; 79% appear just once. The top ten clones comprise roughly 6.8% of the sample. Overall study outcomes, separate from this receptor: According to the authors, sample limitations meant that analyses of patient blood samples could not be reproduced. Pseudoprogression seemed to be unrelated to changes in the top peripheral T cell clonotypes found by TCRB sequencing. PBMC samples for TCRB deep sequencing were selected based on availability. Vaccine-induced immune responses across multiple MHC alleles were detected in 93.3% of patients.

About this clone: Its antigen is currently not known. One base away there is no much larger clone; base qualities are not given.

The CDR3 sequence holds 15 residues, the cysteine and phenylalanine included. Only the CDR3 DNA stays, 45 bases, in frame from base 1. Germline trimming: 4 bases from V, 4 bases from J; junction bases outside gene matches: 6. From a lookup of the germline V gene, CDR1 and CDR2 are LGHNA and YSLEER. The time point label here, explained by the study, means: week 35, safety follow-up. A 20-mer mutant IDH1 peptide at 300 micrograms in Montanide made up each vaccine dose, which was injected subcutaneously together with topical imiquimod. Patients received eight vaccinations in weeks 1, 3, 5, 7, 11, 15, 19 and 23, corresponding to visits V03 through V10. Newly diagnosed WHO grade 3 or 4 IDH1-mutant astrocytomas showing loss of nuclear ATRX were present in the donors. The samples were drawn from NOA16, a multicentre, single-arm, open-label phase I trial in Germany that tested a mutant IDH1 peptide vaccine in humans for the first time. The DNeasy Blood and Tissue Kit was used to extract genomic DNA from EDTA blood for TCRB sequencing.

This sample comprised PBMCs, obtained from a glioma patient whose treatment included an IDH1 peptide vaccine. This receptor was obtained from a man aged 35 to 55 with glioma. The sequence links TRBV4-3 to TRBJ1-4; a stretch of 7 junction bases matches TRBD1. The CDR3 sequence is CASSPSGGINEKLFF. The nucleotides read TGCGCCAGCAGCCCATCAGGGGGTATTAATGAAAAACTGTTTTTT.